This T cell receptor (beta chain) is from a study of blood T cell repertoires in COVID-19. Study context: The analysed material was cDNA or gDNA that came from T cells, B-cell-depleted T cells, or PBMCs.

Recruitment covered over 20 US areas and drew participants whose ages spanned 18 to 89 years. Cohort allocation depended upon clinical history that participants reported. Germline V gene sequence: CDR1 MNHEY, CDR2 SMNVEV (reference sequence). The CDR3 loop spans 13 amino acids. V lost 1 base to trimming and J lost 6 bases, with 10 bases between them. As handled by the study authors: Counts of nucleated cells, estimated from reference gene primer amplification, were obtained. TCRdb's copy holds only in-frame clones and misses some; the assay was immunoSEQ multiplex PCR. V and J calls and clone size are as listed in that table; D and trimming were resolved from the DNA. The sample has roughly 180,000 clones; over 70% are singletons.

This TCR was recovered from a man in his fifties who had recovered from COVID-19. Specimen: PBMCs or T cells enriched from blood (not recorded which). The rearrangement links TRBV27 to TRBJ2-7, with D maybe TRBD2 (5 bases). The CDR3 nucleotides read TGTGCCAGCAGTTTATTCCGGGAAGGCGAGCAGTACTTC. Translating it yields CASSLFREGEQYF.